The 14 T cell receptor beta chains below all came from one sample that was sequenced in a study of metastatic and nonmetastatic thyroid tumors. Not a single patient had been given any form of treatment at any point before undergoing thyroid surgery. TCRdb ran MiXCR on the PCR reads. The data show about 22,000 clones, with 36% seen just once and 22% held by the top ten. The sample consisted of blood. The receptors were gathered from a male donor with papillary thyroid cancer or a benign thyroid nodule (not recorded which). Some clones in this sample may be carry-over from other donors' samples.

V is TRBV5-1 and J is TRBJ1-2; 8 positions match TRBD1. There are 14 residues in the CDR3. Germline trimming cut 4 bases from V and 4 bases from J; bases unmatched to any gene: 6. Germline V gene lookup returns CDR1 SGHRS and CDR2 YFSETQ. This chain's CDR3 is CASSPRTGSYGYTF. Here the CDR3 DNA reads TGCGCCAGCAGCCCGAGGACAGGGAGCTATGGCTACACCTTC.

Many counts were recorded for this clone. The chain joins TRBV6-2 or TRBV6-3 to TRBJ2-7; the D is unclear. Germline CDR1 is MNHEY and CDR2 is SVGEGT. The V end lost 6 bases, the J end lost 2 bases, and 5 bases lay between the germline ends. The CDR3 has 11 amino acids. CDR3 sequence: CASRRAYEQYF. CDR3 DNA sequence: TGTGCCAGCAGACGCGCCTACGAGCAGTACTTC.

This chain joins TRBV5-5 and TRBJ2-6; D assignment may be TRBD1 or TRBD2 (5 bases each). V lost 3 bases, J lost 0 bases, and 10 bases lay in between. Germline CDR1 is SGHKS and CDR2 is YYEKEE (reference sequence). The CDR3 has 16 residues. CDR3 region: CASSSGATSGANVLTF. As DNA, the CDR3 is TGTGCCAGCAGCTCCGGGGCGACCTCTGGGGCCAACGTCCTGACTTTC. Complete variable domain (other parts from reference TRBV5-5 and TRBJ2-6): DAGVTQSPTHLIKTRGQQVTLRCSPISGHKSVSWYQQVLGQGPQFIFQYYEKEERGRGNFPDRFSARQFPNYSSELNVNALLLGDSALYLCASSSGATSGANVLTFGAGSRLTVL.

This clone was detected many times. As DNA, the CDR3 is TGTGCCAGCAGCGGGACTAGCGTGGATGAGCAGTTCTTC. This encodes CASSGTSVDEQFF. V is TRBV7-2 and J is TRBJ2-1, with TRBD2 matching 10 bases. CDR3 length: 13 amino acids. V dropped 5 bases and J dropped 8; count of bases not matched to a gene: 3. The V gene's germline CDR1 is SGHTA and CDR2 FQGNSA.

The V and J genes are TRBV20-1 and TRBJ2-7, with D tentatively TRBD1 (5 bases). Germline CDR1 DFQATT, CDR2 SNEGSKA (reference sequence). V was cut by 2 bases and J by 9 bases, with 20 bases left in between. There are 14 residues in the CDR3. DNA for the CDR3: TGCAGTGCTAGACCACCAGACAGATTACGAGGGCAGTACTTC. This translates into CSARPPDRLRGQYF.

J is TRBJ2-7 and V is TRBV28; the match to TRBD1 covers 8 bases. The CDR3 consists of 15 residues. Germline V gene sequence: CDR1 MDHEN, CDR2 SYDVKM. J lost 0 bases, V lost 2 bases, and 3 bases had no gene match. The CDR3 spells CASSLDRGSSYEQYF. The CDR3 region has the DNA TGTGCCAGCAGTTTAGACAGGGGCAGCTCCTACGAGCAGTACTTC. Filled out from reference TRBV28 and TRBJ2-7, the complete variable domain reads DVKVTQSSRYLVKRTGEKVFLECVQDMDHENMFWYRQDPGLGLRLIYFSYDVKMKEKGDIPEGYSVSREKKERFSLILESASTNQTSMYLCASSLDRGSSYEQYFGPGTRLTVT.

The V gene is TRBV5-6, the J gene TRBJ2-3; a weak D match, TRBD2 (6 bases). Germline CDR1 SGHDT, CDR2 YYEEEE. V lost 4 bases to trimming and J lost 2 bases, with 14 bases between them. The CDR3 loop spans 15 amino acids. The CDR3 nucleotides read TGTGCCAGCAGCCAAGGCGGGAAACACACAGATACGCAGTATTTT. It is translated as CASSQGGKHTDTQYF.

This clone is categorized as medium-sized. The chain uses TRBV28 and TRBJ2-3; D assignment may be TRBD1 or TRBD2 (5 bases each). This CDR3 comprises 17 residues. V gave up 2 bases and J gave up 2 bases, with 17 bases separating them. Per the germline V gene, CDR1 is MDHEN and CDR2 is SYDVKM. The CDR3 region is CASSLIGVGTSTDTQYF. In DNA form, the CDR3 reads TGTGCCAGCAGTTTAATTGGTGTCGGGACCTCCACAGATACGCAGTATTTT. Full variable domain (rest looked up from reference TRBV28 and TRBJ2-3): DVKVTQSSRYLVKRTGEKVFLECVQDMDHENMFWYRQDPGLGLRLIYFSYDVKMKEKGDIPEGYSVSREKKERFSLILESASTNQTSMYLCASSLIGVGTSTDTQYFGPGTRLTVL.

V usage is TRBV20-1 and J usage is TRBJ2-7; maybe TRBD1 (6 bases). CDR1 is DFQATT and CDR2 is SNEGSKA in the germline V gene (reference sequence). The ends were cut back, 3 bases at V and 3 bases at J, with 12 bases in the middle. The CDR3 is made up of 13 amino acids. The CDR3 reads CSASPMTGYEQYF. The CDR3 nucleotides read TGCAGTGCTAGCCCAATGACAGGCTACGAGCAGTACTTC.

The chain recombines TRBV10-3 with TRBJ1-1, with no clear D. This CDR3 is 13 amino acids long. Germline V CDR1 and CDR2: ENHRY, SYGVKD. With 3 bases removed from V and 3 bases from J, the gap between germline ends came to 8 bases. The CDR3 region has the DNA TGTGCCATCAGTGAAGGCGGGGACACTGAAGCTTTCTTT. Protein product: CAISEGGDTEAFF.

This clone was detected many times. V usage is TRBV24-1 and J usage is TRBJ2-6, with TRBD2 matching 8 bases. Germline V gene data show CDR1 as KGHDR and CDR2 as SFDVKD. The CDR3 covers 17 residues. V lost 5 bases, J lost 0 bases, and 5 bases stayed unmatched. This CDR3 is CATSGGTSFSGANVLTF. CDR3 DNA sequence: TGTGCCACCAGTGGTGGGACTAGTTTCTCTGGGGCCAACGTCCTGACTTTC.

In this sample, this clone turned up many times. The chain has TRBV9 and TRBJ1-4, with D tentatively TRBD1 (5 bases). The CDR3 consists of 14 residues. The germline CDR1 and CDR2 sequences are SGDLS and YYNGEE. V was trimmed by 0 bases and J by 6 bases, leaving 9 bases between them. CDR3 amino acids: CASSVGEGDEKLFF. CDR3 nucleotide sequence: TGTGCCAGCAGCGTAGGGGAAGGGGATGAAAAACTGTTTTTT.

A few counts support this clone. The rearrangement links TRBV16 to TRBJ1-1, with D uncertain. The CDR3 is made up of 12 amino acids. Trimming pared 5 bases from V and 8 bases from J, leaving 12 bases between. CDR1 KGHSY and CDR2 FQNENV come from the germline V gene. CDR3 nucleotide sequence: TGTGCCAGCAGCTACAGTACCACCGAAGCTTTCTTT. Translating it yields CASSYSTTEAFF.

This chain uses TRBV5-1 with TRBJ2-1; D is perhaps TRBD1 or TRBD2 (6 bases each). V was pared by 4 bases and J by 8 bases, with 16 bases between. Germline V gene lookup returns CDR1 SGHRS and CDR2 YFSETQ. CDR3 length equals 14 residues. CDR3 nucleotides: TGCGCCAGCAGCGGAGGGGGGCTCGGGGATGAGCAGTTCTTC. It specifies CASSGGGLGDEQFF. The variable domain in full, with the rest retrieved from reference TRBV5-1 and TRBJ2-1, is KAGVTQTPRYLIKTRGQQVTLSCSPISGHRSVSWYQQTPGQGLQFLFEYFSETQRNKGNFPGRFSGRQFSNSRSEMNVSTLELGDSALYLCASSGGGLGDEQFFGPGTRLTVL.